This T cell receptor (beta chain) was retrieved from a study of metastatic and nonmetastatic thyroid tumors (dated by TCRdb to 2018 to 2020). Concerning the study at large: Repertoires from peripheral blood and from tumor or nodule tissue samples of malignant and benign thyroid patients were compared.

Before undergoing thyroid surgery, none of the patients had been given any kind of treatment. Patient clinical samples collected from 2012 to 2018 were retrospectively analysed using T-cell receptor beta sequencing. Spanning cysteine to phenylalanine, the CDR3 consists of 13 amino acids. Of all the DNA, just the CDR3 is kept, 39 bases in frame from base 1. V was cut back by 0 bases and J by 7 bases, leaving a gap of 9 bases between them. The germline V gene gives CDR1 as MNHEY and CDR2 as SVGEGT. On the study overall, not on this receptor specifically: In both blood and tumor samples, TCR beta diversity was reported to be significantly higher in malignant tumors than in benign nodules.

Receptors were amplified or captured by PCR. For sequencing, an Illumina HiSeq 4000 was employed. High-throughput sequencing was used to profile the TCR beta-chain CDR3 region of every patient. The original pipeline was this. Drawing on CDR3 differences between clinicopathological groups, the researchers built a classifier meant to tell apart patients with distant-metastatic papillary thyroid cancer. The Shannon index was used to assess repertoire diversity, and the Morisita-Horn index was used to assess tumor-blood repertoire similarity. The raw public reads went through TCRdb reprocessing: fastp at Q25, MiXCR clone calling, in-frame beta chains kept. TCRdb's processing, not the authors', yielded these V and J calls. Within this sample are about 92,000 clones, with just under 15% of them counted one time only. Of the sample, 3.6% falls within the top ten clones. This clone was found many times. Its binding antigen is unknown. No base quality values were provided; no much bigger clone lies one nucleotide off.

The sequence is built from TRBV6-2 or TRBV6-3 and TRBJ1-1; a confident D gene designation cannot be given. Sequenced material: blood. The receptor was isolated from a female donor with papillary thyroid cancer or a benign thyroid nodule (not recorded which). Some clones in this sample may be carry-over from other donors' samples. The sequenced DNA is TGTGCCAGCAGTTACTCAGGAGGCGGTGAAGCTTTCTTT. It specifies CASSYSGGGEAFF.